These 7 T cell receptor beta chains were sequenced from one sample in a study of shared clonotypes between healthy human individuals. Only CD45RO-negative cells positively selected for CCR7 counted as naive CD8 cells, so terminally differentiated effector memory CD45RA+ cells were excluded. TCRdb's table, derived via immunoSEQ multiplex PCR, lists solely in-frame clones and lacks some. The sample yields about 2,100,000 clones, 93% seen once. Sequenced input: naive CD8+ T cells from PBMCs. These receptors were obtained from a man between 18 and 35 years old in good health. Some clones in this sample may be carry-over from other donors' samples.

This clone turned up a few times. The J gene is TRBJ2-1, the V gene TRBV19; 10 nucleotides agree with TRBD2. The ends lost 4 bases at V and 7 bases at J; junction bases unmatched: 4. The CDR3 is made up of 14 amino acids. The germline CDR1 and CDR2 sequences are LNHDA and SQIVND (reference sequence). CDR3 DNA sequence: TGTGCCAGTAGTACGCCTAGCGGGAGAAATGAGCAGTTCTTC. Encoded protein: CASSTPSGRNEQFF.

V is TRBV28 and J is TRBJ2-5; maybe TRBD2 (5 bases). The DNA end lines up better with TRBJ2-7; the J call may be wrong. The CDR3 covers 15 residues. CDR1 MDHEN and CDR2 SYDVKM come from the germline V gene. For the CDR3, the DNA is TGTGCCAGCAGTTTCGGGAAACGTTCCCTCTACGAGCAGTACTTC. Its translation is CASSFGKRSLYEQYF.

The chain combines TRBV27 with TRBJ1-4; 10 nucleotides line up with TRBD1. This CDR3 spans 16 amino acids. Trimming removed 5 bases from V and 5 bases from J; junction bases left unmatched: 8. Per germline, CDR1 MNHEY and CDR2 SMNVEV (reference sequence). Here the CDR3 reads CASSQPGQGVNEKLFF. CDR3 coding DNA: TGTGCCAGCAGTCAGCCCGGACAGGGGGTAAATGAAAAACTGTTTTTT.

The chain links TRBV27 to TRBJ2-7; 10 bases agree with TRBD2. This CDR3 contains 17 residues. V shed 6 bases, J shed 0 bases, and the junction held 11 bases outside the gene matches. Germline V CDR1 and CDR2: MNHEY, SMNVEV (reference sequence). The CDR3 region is CASSYDGLAVSSYEQYF. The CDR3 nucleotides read TGTGCCAGCAGCTACGATGGACTAGCGGTGAGCTCCTACGAGCAGTACTTC.

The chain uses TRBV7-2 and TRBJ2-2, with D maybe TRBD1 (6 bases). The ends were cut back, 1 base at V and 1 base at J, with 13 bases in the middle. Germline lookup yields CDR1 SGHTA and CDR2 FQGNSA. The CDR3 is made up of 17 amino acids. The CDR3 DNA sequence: TGTGCCAGCAGCTTAGTTGCAGGGGCGGAGAACACCGGGGAGCTGTTTTTT. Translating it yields CASSLVAGAENTGELFF.

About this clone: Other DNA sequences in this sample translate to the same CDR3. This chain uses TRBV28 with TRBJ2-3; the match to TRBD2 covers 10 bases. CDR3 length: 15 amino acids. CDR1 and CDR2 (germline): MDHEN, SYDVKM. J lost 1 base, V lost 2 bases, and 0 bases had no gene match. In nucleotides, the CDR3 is TGTGCCAGCAGTTTACTAGCGGGAGGCACAGATACGCAGTATTTT. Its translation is CASSLLAGGTDTQYF.

CDR3 amino acids: CASSERQDLNYGYTF. CDR3 DNA sequence: TGTGCCAGCAGTGAACGACAGGACCTGAACTATGGCTACACCTTC. V usage is TRBV2 and J usage is TRBJ1-2; the D gene is possibly TRBD1 (6 bases). Germline loops: CDR1 SNHLY, CDR2 FYNNEI. This CDR3 is 15 amino acids long. The V end lost 2 bases, the J end lost 2 bases, and 12 bases lay between the germline ends.